Below, 22 T cell receptor beta chains from the same sample are listed, as sequenced in a study of monozygotic twins with inflammatory bowel disease. After re-calling the 5' RACE reads, TCRdb lists one entry per CDR3 protein, DNA absent. The repertoire shows approximately 400,000 distinct CDR3 sequences; the top ten hold less than 2.5%. The source material was blood. These receptors were collected from a human donor with ulcerative colitis or Crohn's disease, or a healthy co-twin of an affected twin (not recorded which).

The chain uses TRBV7-2 and TRBJ2-7; without DNA, the TCRdb call of TRBD1 cannot be checked. Germline V gene data show CDR1 as SGHTA and CDR2 as FQGNSA. This CDR3 is 15 amino acids long. CDR3: CASIRGGGPLNEQYF. The full variable domain, rest sourced from reference TRBV7-2 and TRBJ2-7, is GAGVSQSPSNKVTEKGKDVELRCDPISGHTALYWYRQSLGQGLEFLIYFQGNSAPDKSGLPSDRFSAERTGGSVSTLTIQRTQQEDSAVYLCASIRGGGPLNEQYFGPGTRLTVT.

The chain recombines TRBV2 with TRBJ2-7; TCRdb selects TRBD2, and the lack of DNA leaves this call unchecked. The CDR3 runs to 14 residues. Germline V gene data show CDR1 as SNHLY and CDR2 as FYNNEI. The CDR3 region is CASSESSLSYEQYF.

V is TRBV10-3 and J is TRBJ2-1; TCRdb selects TRBD2, and the lack of DNA leaves this call unchecked. CDR3 length: 15 amino acids. The germline gives CDR1 ENHRY, CDR2 SYGVKD. CDR3 amino acids: CAIQGRDSSYNEQFF.

This chain uses TRBV20-1 with TRBJ2-1; TCRdb lists TRBD2, though no DNA is available to test this call. Germline V gene sequence: CDR1 DFQATT, CDR2 SNEGSKA (reference sequence). This CDR3 contains 16 residues. CDR3 in amino acids: CSAPESLAGSYNEQFF.

The V and J genes are TRBV9 and TRBJ1-1. Per germline, CDR1 SGDLS and CDR2 YYNGEE. The CDR3 has 15 residues. The CDR3 spells CASSVGQRMNTEAFF. The whole variable domain, remainder taken from reference TRBV9 and TRBJ1-1, is DSGVTQTPKHLITATGQRVTLRCSPRSGDLSVYWYQQSLDQGLQFLIQYYNGEERAKGNILERFSAQQFPDLHSELNLSSLELGDSALYFCASSVGQRMNTEAFFGQGTRLTVV.

V usage is TRBV7-2 and J usage is TRBJ2-4; the TCRdb call, TRBD2, lacks DNA for checking. There are 15 residues in the CDR3. Germline V gene sequence: CDR1 SGHTA, CDR2 FQGNSA. CDR3 loop: CASSLETSGRDIQYF.

The chain has TRBV29-1 and TRBJ1-1; TCRdb designates TRBD1, a call that cannot be tested without DNA. This CDR3 contains 15 residues. Germline lookup yields CDR1 SQVTM and CDR2 ANQGSEA. The CDR3 spells CSVLSTGGFGAEAFF.

The chain couples TRBV7-3 to TRBJ2-3; the TCRdb call, TRBD2, lacks DNA for checking. The CDR3 is 15 amino acids. CDR1 and CDR2 from the germline V gene are SGHTA and FQGTGA. CDR3 residues: CASSASPAGTDTQYF.

The chain joins TRBV5-5 to TRBJ1-5; with no DNA, the TCRdb D assignment of TRBD1 cannot be verified. The CDR3 is 15 amino acids. Germline V gene sequence: CDR1 SGHKS, CDR2 YYEKEE (reference sequence). CDR3 sequence: CASSLAGDSNQPQHF.

The gene calls are TRBV24-1 and TRBJ1-5. The CDR3 is 14 amino acids. Germline CDR1 reads KGHDR; CDR2 reads SFDVKD. CDR3 protein: CATSDRGFNQPQHF.

V usage is TRBV5-5 and J usage is TRBJ1-6; no DNA is available, so the TRBD1 call from TCRdb remains unchecked. This CDR3 comprises 16 residues. Looked up from germline, CDR1 is SGHKS and CDR2 is YYEKEE (reference sequence). CDR3 protein: CASSYTVGPVNSPLHF.

V and J are TRBV11-2 and TRBJ2-3. The CDR3 sequence is 12 residues long. From germline, CDR1 is SGHAT and CDR2 FQNNGV. The CDR3 reads CASMSGTDTQYF.

This sequence joins TRBV29-1 and TRBJ2-7; the TCRdb D gene call, TRBD1, has no DNA to confirm it. The CDR3 runs 15 residues. Germline CDR1 SQVTM, CDR2 ANQGSEA. CDR3 in amino acids: CSVERGETGHYEQYF.

This chain uses TRBV20-1 with TRBJ1-5. CDR1 and CDR2 (germline): DFQATT, SNEGSKA (reference sequence). CDR3 size: 17 residues. The CDR3 loop reads CSATRLAGLLGNQPQHF.

This chain links TRBV3-1 with TRBJ2-1; TCRdb's assignment of TRBD2 cannot be checked, as there is no DNA. In germline, CDR1 is LGHDT, CDR2 YNNKEL (reference sequence). CDR3 size: 16 residues. CDR3 protein: CASSRRLAGKYNEQFF.

This chain joins TRBV5-1 and TRBJ2-1; TCRdb selects TRBD2, and the lack of DNA leaves this call unchecked. CDR3 length: 13 amino acids. Germline loops: CDR1 SGHRS, CDR2 YFSETQ. Here the CDR3 reads CASEQLEVGEQFF. Supplemented by reference TRBV5-1 and TRBJ2-1, the full variable domain reads KAGVTQTPRYLIKTRGQQVTLSCSPISGHRSVSWYQQTPGQGLQFLFEYFSETQRNKGNFPGRFSGRQFSNSRSEMNVSTLELGDSALYLCASEQLEVGEQFFGPGTRLTVL.

This rearrangement joins TRBV7-2 to TRBJ2-7; lacking DNA, the TRBD2 call made by TCRdb goes unchecked. The CDR3 is 16 residues long. Germline V gene lookup returns CDR1 SGHTA and CDR2 FQGNSA. The CDR3 reads CASSLARSGRAWEQYF.

The V gene is TRBV27, the J gene TRBJ2-3; there is no DNA to check the TCRdb D call of TRBD2. This CDR3 region has 15 residues. In germline, CDR1 is MNHEY, CDR2 SMNVEV (reference sequence). The CDR3 sequence is CASSLSGLGADTQYF.

The chain couples TRBV10-3 to TRBJ1-2; TCRdb gives TRBD1 as the D gene, but with no DNA this cannot be confirmed. From germline, CDR1 is ENHRY and CDR2 SYGVKD. The CDR3 runs to 13 residues. CDR3: CAISELPGYGYTF.

The chain carries TRBV5-1 and TRBJ2-1; TCRdb's assignment of TRBD2 cannot be checked, as there is no DNA. Germline V gives CDR1 SGHRS, CDR2 YFSETQ. CDR3 size: 15 residues. CDR3 loop: CASSLALRSGSEQFF.

The chain couples TRBV2 to TRBJ1-1; the TCRdb call, TRBD1, lacks DNA for checking. The length of the CDR3 is 16 residues. Germline lookup yields CDR1 SNHLY and CDR2 FYNNEI. This CDR3 is CASRIQGLIGNTEAFF.

The chain couples TRBV28 to TRBJ2-1; TCRdb picks TRBD1, but there is no DNA to check that call. Germline values: CDR1 MDHEN, CDR2 SYDVKM. The CDR3 loop spans 14 amino acids. CDR3 residues: CAASGTGYFNEQFF. Supplemented by reference TRBV28 and TRBJ2-1, the full variable domain reads DVKVTQSSRYLVKRTGEKVFLECVQDMDHENMFWYRQDPGLGLRLIYFSYDVKMKEKGDIPEGYSVSREKKERFSLILESASTNQTSMYLCAASGTGYFNEQFFGPGTRLTVL.